Listed here are 15 T cell receptor beta chains from one sample, sequenced in a study of cytomegalovirus exposure and HLA in healthy donors. The study ran its PCR with 60 Vbeta and 13 Jbeta primers. TCRdb's table, derived via immunoSEQ multiplex PCR, lists solely in-frame clones and lacks some. The sample includes roughly 88,000 clones, roughly 72% seen only once; the top ten take around 5.3%. The specimen was PBMCs. Source of these receptors: a young man in good health and CMV-seropositive.

As concerns this clone: Its ends do not fully match the called genes, so a read error is possible. The V gene is TRBV7-9, the J gene TRBJ2-2; possibly TRBD2 for D (5 bases). The CDR3 is 16 amino acids. Germline CDR1 is SEHNR and CDR2 is FQNEAQ (reference sequence). The CDR3 DNA sequence: TGTTCCAGCAGCGCGGGCCTACCGCACGGGGCCGGGGAGCTGTTTTTT. Its translation is CSSSAGLPHGAGELFF. The full variable domain, its missing parts supplied by reference TRBV7-9 and TRBJ2-2, is DTGVSQNPRHKITKRGQNVTFRCDPISEHNRLYWYRQTLGQGPEFLTYFQNEAQLEKSRLLSDRFSAERPKGSFSTLEIQRTEQGDSAMYLCSSSAGLPHGAGELFFGEGSRLTVL.

This chain joins TRBV29-1 and TRBJ2-5; D is ambiguous. Trimming pared 4 bases from V and 4 bases from J, leaving 7 bases between. The length of the CDR3 is 11 residues. CDR1 SQVTM and CDR2 ANQGSEA come from the germline V gene. For the CDR3, the DNA is TGCAGCGTTGCGGTCCTAGAGACCCAGTACTTC. Residues: CSVAVLETQYF. The whole variable domain, filled in from reference TRBV29-1 and TRBJ2-5, reads SAVISQKPSRDICQRGTSLTIQCQVDSQVTMMFWYRQQPGQSLTLIATANQGSEATYESGFVIDKFPISRPNLTFSTLTVSNMSPEDSSIYLCSVAVLETQYFGPGTRLLVL.

This clone was seen only a few times. The chain couples TRBV27 to TRBJ1-5, with D possibly being TRBD1 (5 bases). The CDR3 runs 13 residues. From germline, CDR1 is MNHEY and CDR2 SMNVEV (reference sequence). The V gene lost 3 bases and the J gene lost 6 bases, with 9 bases spanning the gap. CDR3: CASSFTQGQPQHF. CDR3 coding DNA: TGTGCCAGCAGTTTTACTCAGGGTCAGCCCCAGCATTTT.

V and J are TRBV29-1 and TRBJ2-7; D remains ambiguous. Germline V gives CDR1 SQVTM, CDR2 ANQGSEA. The CDR3 loop spans 13 amino acids. V was cut by 0 bases and J by 5 bases, with 11 bases left in between. The CDR3 DNA follows: TGCAGCGTTGAAGACCACCCTGCGGACGAGCAGTACTTC. This sequence encodes CSVEDHPADEQYF.

In this sample, this clone turned up a few times. This chain joins TRBV28 and TRBJ1-1; D unresolved. V lost 9 bases and J lost 1, with 12 bases in between. This CDR3 comprises 13 residues. Germline V lookup: CDR1 MDHEN, CDR2 SYDVKM. CDR3 sequence (DNA): TGTGCCAGTTCCGAACACAAGAACACTGAAGCTTTCTTT. This sequence encodes CASSEHKNTEAFF.

The chain joins TRBV6-1 to TRBJ2-7; 9 positions agree with TRBD1. The germline V gene encodes CDR1 MNHNS and CDR2 SASEGT. CDR3 length: 15 amino acids. V lost 1 base to trimming and J lost 3 bases; unmatched junction nucleotides: 4. CDR3 protein: CASSEEGTGYYEQYV. The CDR3 nucleotides read TGTGCCAGCAGTGAAGAAGGGACAGGGTACTACGAGCAGTACGTC.

The genes are TRBV28 and TRBJ2-6; D ambiguous. The CDR3 length is 15 residues. Germline-derived CDR1 and CDR2 are MDHEN and SYDVKM. Trimming took 6 bases from V and 1 from J, leaving 10 bases between them. The chain's CDR3 is CASRVTESGANVLTF. The CDR3 coding sequence is TGTGCCAGCAGGGTAACGGAGTCTGGGGCCAACGTCCTGACTTTC.

This chain connects TRBV5-4 to TRBJ1-6; possible D gene TRBD1, 6 bases. Trimming removed 4 bases from V and 5 bases from J, with 10 bases in between. The CDR3 is made up of 14 amino acids. Germline lookup yields CDR1 SGHNT and CDR2 YYREEE (reference sequence). The CDR3 DNA reads TGTGCCAGCAGCCCGGGACAACATAATTCACCCCTCCACTTT. It is translated as CASSPGQHNSPLHF.

This clone appeared once. The V and J genes are TRBV6-5 and TRBJ2-7; the D is unclear. Germline V gene lookup returns CDR1 MNHEY and CDR2 SVGAGI. The CDR3 is 13 amino acids. V shed 8 bases and J shed 1 base, with 12 bases lying between them. The CDR3 is CASPKSRSYEQYV. In DNA, the CDR3 is TGTGCCAGCCCCAAGAGCAGGTCCTACGAGCAGTACGTC.

The chain joins TRBV5-1 to TRBJ1-2, with 10 bases fitting TRBD1. Per germline, CDR1 SGHRS and CDR2 YFSETQ. The CDR3 extends over 15 amino acids. Trimming removed 5 bases from V and 4 bases from J; junction bases left unmatched: 8. The CDR3 nucleotides are TGCGCCAGCAGGGCCGGGACAGGGGTGAGCTATGGCTACACCTTC. Protein: CASRAGTGVSYGYTF.

In the case of this clone: At one end, the junction sequence differs from germline, possibly due to a read error. This chain connects TRBV4-1 to TRBJ1-2, with TRBD1 identical over 7 bases. Germline loops: CDR1 MGHRA, CDR2 YSYEKL. This CDR3 comprises 15 residues. CDR3 sequence (DNA): TGCGCCGGCAGCCAAACAGGGGCCCTCTATAGTGGCTACACCTTC. Amino acid sequence: CAGSQTGALYSGYTF.

The count of this clone is one. The rearrangement joins TRBV28 to TRBJ2-7; possibly TRBD2 for D (6 bases). This CDR3 comprises 12 residues. Trimming cost V 7 bases and J 6 bases, with 13 bases left between them. The germline CDR1 and CDR2 sequences are MDHEN and SYDVKM. The CDR3 DNA reads as TGTGCCAGCACGGTGGCGGGATCCGAGCAGTACTTC. Residues: CASTVAGSEQYF.

The V call is TRBV7-9, the J call TRBJ1-5; D gene ambiguous. Germline V lookup: CDR1 SEHNR, CDR2 FQNEAQ (reference sequence). The CDR3 has 16 residues. V lost 5 bases and J lost 3, with 17 bases in between. CDR3 nucleotides: TGTGCCAGCAGCGCTGCGGGAAACCGAGCCAATCAGCCCCAGCATTTT. It specifies CASSAAGNRANQPQHF.

This rearrangement joins TRBV29-1 to TRBJ2-7, with 12 bases aligning to TRBD1. V shed 7 bases, J shed 3 bases, and the junction held 7 bases outside the gene matches. The CDR3 covers 14 residues. CDR1 and CDR2 from the germline V gene are SQVTM and ANQGSEA. In nucleotides, the CDR3 is TGCAGCGCCGGGGGACAGGGGGCTATCTACGAGCAGTACTTC. It translates to CSAGGQGAIYEQYF.

The V and J genes are TRBV7-2 and TRBJ2-7; D perhaps matches TRBD2 (7 bases). Germline V gives CDR1 SGHTA, CDR2 FQGNSA. Trimming pared 5 bases from V and 0 bases from J, leaving 14 bases between. The CDR3 spans 15 residues. This CDR3 reads CASSGGGGGSYEQYF. CDR3 bases: TGTGCCAGCAGCGGGGGGGGCGGGGGCTCCTACGAGCAGTACTTC.